Following are 28 T cell receptor beta chains from one sample sequenced in a study of T cell responses to AZD1222 COVID-19 vaccine. Here immunoSEQ multiplex PCR was the method, and the copy in TCRdb shows in-frame clones only, minus some. The sample has just over 150,000 clones, about nine tenths seen once. The input for sequencing was peripheral blood, taken after recovery from COVID-19. These receptor sequences come from an adult who had recovered from COVID-19.

J is TRBJ1-2 and V is TRBV10-3; D is possibly TRBD1 (6 bases). The CDR3 has 16 amino acids. CDR1 is ENHRY, CDR2 SYGVKD, per germline. With 2 bases removed from V and 7 bases from J, the gap between germline ends came to 20 bases. For the CDR3, the DNA is TGTGCCATCAGTGAGGTTGGAGTCGAGACAGGAGGTGGCTACACCTTC. Translation: CAISEVGVETGGGYTF.

This clone was seen only once. This sequence joins TRBV18 and TRBJ2-5, with D possibly matching TRBD2 (6 bases). Between the trimmed V and J ends, which lost 0 bases and 5 bases, there was a span of 16 bases. Germline assignment: CDR1 KGHSH and CDR2 LQKENI. CDR3 length: 16 residues. CDR3 amino acids: CASSPPPRGSSETQYF. The CDR3 region has the DNA TGTGCCAGCTCACCACCACCCCGGGGGAGTTCGGAGACCCAGTACTTC.

The chain recombines TRBV9 with TRBJ1-1, with 7 bases matching TRBD1. The germline gives CDR1 SGDLS, CDR2 YYNGEE. The CDR3 extends over 11 amino acids. J was trimmed by 9 bases and V by 3 bases; bases with no gene match: 2. DNA of the CDR3: TGTGCCAGCAGCGGACAGGGTAAAGCTTTCTTT. It encodes CASSGQGKAFF.

This rearrangement joins TRBV27 to TRBJ1-1; 7 bases are a match to TRBD1. Germline assignment: CDR1 MNHEY and CDR2 SMNVEV (reference sequence). The CDR3 sequence is 14 residues long. V gave up 7 bases and J gave up 0 bases; unmatched junction bases: 5. The CDR3 protein is CASNKQGLNTEAFF. The CDR3 region has the DNA TGTGCCAGCAACAAACAGGGGTTGAACACTGAAGCTTTCTTT.

This chain connects TRBV5-5 to TRBJ1-4; no reliable D call. This CDR3 region has 17 residues. Trimming shortened V by 2 bases and J by 3 bases, and 17 bases separated the two germline ends. The V gene's germline CDR1 is SGHKS and CDR2 YYEKEE (reference sequence). In DNA form, the CDR3 reads TGTGCCAGCAGCTTCCCGGGCCCCCCAGATCCTAATGAAAAACTGTTTTTT. Its protein is CASSFPGPPDPNEKLFF. Full variable domain (outside the CDR3, taken from reference TRBV5-5 and TRBJ1-4): DAGVTQSPTHLIKTRGQQVTLRCSPISGHKSVSWYQQVLGQGPQFIFQYYEKEERGRGNFPDRFSARQFPNYSSELNVNALLLGDSALYLCASSFPGPPDPNEKLFFGSGTQLSVL.

The chain recombines TRBV7-9 with TRBJ1-1, with a tentative D call TRBD1 (6 bases). The CDR3 is 14 residues long. The V and J ends lost 6 bases and 3 bases respectively, with 14 bases between them. Germline-derived CDR1 and CDR2 are SEHNR and FQNEAQ (reference sequence). CDR3 coding DNA: TGTGCCAGCAGGCCAGGGAGGGGGGACACTGAAGCTTTCTTT. Translated, it gives CASRPGRGDTEAFF.

The V and J genes are TRBV7-4 and TRBJ2-1, with D unclear. V was pared by 5 bases and J by 3 bases, with 23 bases between. CDR3 length equals 18 residues. Germline CDR1 and CDR2: SGHVT and SQSDAQ. The chain's CDR3 is CASSLTAPLDPLYNEQFF. CDR3 nucleotides: TGTGCCAGCAGCCTCACAGCCCCTTTAGACCCCCTCTACAATGAGCAGTTCTTC.

This sequence joins TRBV2 and TRBJ1-2; the match to TRBD1 covers 11 bases. This CDR3 spans 13 amino acids. Trimming removed 5 bases from V and 8 bases from J; junction bases left unmatched: 4. Germline CDR1 is SNHLY and CDR2 is FYNNEI. This CDR3 reads CASSSGQGGGYTF. The CDR3 DNA reads as TGTGCCAGCAGTTCGGGACAGGGGGGAGGCTACACCTTC.

This sequence joins TRBV6-6 and TRBJ1-1; the match to TRBD1 covers 9 bases. V lost 6 bases, J lost 3 bases, and 8 bases stayed unmatched. Germline V CDR1 and CDR2: MNHNY, SVGAGI (reference sequence). The CDR3 totals 15 residues. The CDR3 coding sequence is TGTGCCAGCAGGCCGGGGACAGGGTCGGACACTGAAGCTTTCTTT. It encodes CASRPGTGSDTEAFF.

Here the CDR3 DNA reads TGCAGTGCTAGTTCTGTGGGTGGTGAAAAACTGTTTTTT. This sequence encodes CSASSVGGEKLFF. The gene calls are TRBV20-1 and TRBJ1-4; no clear D gene. Germline lookup yields CDR1 DFQATT and CDR2 SNEGSKA (reference sequence). V was shortened by 3 bases and J by 7 bases, with 12 bases between the two germline ends. This CDR3 has 13 amino acids.

The rearrangement joins TRBV19 to TRBJ1-1; D is ambiguous. From germline, CDR1 is LNHDA and CDR2 SQIVND (reference sequence). Trimming took 1 base from V and 0 from J, leaving 9 bases between them. The CDR3 runs to 15 residues. The CDR3 region is CASSIVGGLNTEAFF. CDR3 DNA sequence: TGTGCCAGTAGTATAGTTGGAGGATTGAACACTGAAGCTTTCTTT. Looking up the rest from reference TRBV19 and TRBJ1-1 gives the full variable domain: DGGITQSPKYLFRKEGQNVTLSCEQNLNHDAMYWYRQDPGQGLRLIYYSQIVNDFQKGDIAEGYSVSREKKESFPLTVTSAQKNPTAFYLCASSIVGGLNTEAFFGQGTRLTVV.

The genes are TRBV27 and TRBJ2-5, with D perhaps given as TRBD1 or TRBD2 (7 bases each). CDR1 and CDR2 from the germline V gene are MNHEY and SMNVEV (reference sequence). V lost 6 bases, J lost 2 bases, and 22 bases lay in between. The CDR3 covers 17 residues. The CDR3 DNA reads TGTGCCAGCAGCCGTGGTTCCAGGGGGGGTGTACAAGAGACCCAGTACTTC. Translating gives CASSRGSRGGVQETQYF.

Here the CDR3 reads CASSSGGRPTGELFF. DNA of the CDR3: TGTGCCAGCAGCTCGGGTGGGAGGCCCACCGGGGAGCTGTTTTTT. The rearrangement joins TRBV9 to TRBJ2-2, with D maybe TRBD2 (6 bases). The ends were cut back, 4 bases at V and 4 bases at J, with 14 bases in the middle. The CDR3 spans 15 residues. Germline V gives CDR1 SGDLS, CDR2 YYNGEE.

The chain recombines TRBV10-3 with TRBJ1-2; D gene unclear. Germline CDR1 ENHRY, CDR2 SYGVKD. The CDR3 contains 12 residues. The ends were cut back, 0 bases at V and 6 bases at J, with 5 bases in the middle. This CDR3 is CAISESGNGYTF. CDR3 in DNA: TGTGCCATCAGTGAGTCGGGTAATGGCTACACCTTC.

The J gene is TRBJ2-1, the V gene TRBV24-1; 13 bases are shared with TRBD2. The CDR3 runs to 18 residues. CDR1 is KGHDR and CDR2 is SFDVKD in the germline V gene. The trim removed 6 bases at V and 9 bases at J, leaving 16 bases unmatched. The CDR3 bases are TGTGCCACCAGTCGGGACAGGGCCGGACTAGCGGGAGTAGGTGAGCAGTTCTTC. Translation: CATSRDRAGLAGVGEQFF.

V usage is TRBV4-3 and J usage is TRBJ2-3, with D tentatively TRBD2 (5 bases). In germline, CDR1 is LGHNA, CDR2 YSLEER. This CDR3 comprises 15 residues. V was cut by 0 bases and J by 5 bases, with 12 bases left in between. The CDR3 region has the DNA TGCGCCAGCAGCCAAGAAGGGTTCGGGGAAGATACGCAGTATTTT. It yields the protein CASSQEGFGEDTQYF.

The chain couples TRBV5-1 to TRBJ2-2; possibly TRBD2 for D (5 bases). Looked up from germline, CDR1 is SGHRS and CDR2 is YFSETQ. V was pared by 0 bases and J by 6 bases, with 15 bases between. The CDR3 covers 16 residues. CDR3 sequence: CASSLEGLADAGELFF. The CDR3 bases are TGCGCCAGCAGCTTGGAAGGTCTAGCAGACGCCGGGGAGCTGTTTTTT. The full variable domain, with the rest looked up from reference TRBV5-1 and TRBJ2-2, is KAGVTQTPRYLIKTRGQQVTLSCSPISGHRSVSWYQQTPGQGLQFLFEYFSETQRNKGNFPGRFSGRQFSNSRSEMNVSTLELGDSALYLCASSLEGLADAGELFFGEGSRLTVL.

In nucleotides, the CDR3 is TGTGCCAGCAGCAGGACAGAGATGAACACTGAAGCTTTCTTT. This codes for CASSRTEMNTEAFF. V gene TRBV5-5 combines with J gene TRBJ1-1; perhaps TRBD1 as D (6 bases). V was clipped by 4 bases and J by 0 bases, with 10 bases between them. Germline CDR1 reads SGHKS; CDR2 reads YYEKEE (reference sequence). This CDR3 is built from 14 residues.

J is TRBJ1-6 and V is TRBV24-1; TRBD1 is a possible D gene (5 bases). Germline V gene sequence: CDR1 KGHDR, CDR2 SFDVKD. Trimming took 4 bases from V and 6 from J, leaving 15 bases between them. This CDR3 is built from 16 residues. The CDR3 DNA is TGTGCCACCAGTGACCTGGGACGCCGGTTTAATTCACCCCTCCACTTT. The encoded protein is CATSDLGRRFNSPLHF.

The chain carries TRBV3-1 (or the pseudogene TRBV3-2) and TRBJ1-6; D gene ambiguous. Between the trimmed V and J ends, which lost 7 bases and 1 base, there was a span of 8 bases. The CDR3 has 14 residues. Per germline, CDR1 LGHDT and CDR2 YNNKEL (reference sequence). Written as DNA, the CDR3 is TGTGCCAGCACCGGGCCATCCTATAATTCACCCCTCCACTTT. This codes for CASTGPSYNSPLHF.

The V call is TRBV7-2, the J call TRBJ1-1; 8 positions agree with TRBD1. This CDR3 spans 19 amino acids. Germline CDR1 reads SGHTA; CDR2 reads FQGNSA. V was clipped by 1 base and J by 0 bases; unmatched bases: 13. CDR3 bases: TGTGCCAGCAGCTTAGGATTCTCTTTCAGGGGGCGAATGAACACTGAAGCTTTCTTT. It yields the protein CASSLGFSFRGRMNTEAFF.

This clone appeared once. The chain couples TRBV7-2 to TRBJ2-2; TRBD1 or TRBD2 may be the D gene (6 bases each). Germline CDR1 reads SGHTA; CDR2 reads FQGNSA. The CDR3 contains 15 residues. With 5 bases removed from V and 3 bases from J, the gap between germline ends came to 13 bases. CDR3 in amino acids: CASSPPGAYTGELFF. For the CDR3, the DNA is TGTGCCAGCAGCCCTCCGGGGGCCTACACCGGGGAGCTGTTTTTT.

This clone was picked up a small number of times. The genes are TRBV7-2 and TRBJ1-5, with a possible D match to TRBD1 (6 bases). This CDR3 comprises 13 residues. The V end was cut by 5 bases, the J end by 8 bases, with 13 bases between. The V gene's germline CDR1 is SGHTA and CDR2 FQGNSA. The CDR3 sequence: CASSAQGIEPQHF. CDR3 coding DNA: TGTGCCAGCAGCGCCCAGGGGATCGAGCCCCAGCATTTT.

The rearrangement joins TRBV5-1 to TRBJ2-7, with TRBD1 matching over 7 bases. This CDR3 comprises 16 residues. Trimming at V came to 2 bases and at J to 3 bases, leaving 11 bases not matched to a gene. CDR1 is SGHRS and CDR2 is YFSETQ in the germline V gene. CDR3 nucleotide sequence: TGCGCCAGCAGCTTTGGACAGGTCCGAACCTACTACGAGCAGTACTTC. Protein: CASSFGQVRTYYEQYF.

This CDR3 is CASSPGGAYYEQYF. As DNA, the CDR3 is TGCGCCAGCAGCCCCGGGGGGGCCTATTACGAGCAGTACTTC. This chain connects TRBV4-1 to TRBJ2-7, with 8 positions matching TRBD2. This CDR3 is built from 14 residues. CDR1 is MGHRA, CDR2 YSYEKL, per germline. The V gene end was trimmed by 4 bases and the J gene end by 4 bases; junction bases not matched to a gene: 6.

In this sample, this clone turned up once. The chain links TRBV29-1 to TRBJ1-1; D remains unclear. The V end lost 7 bases, the J end lost 0 bases, and 12 bases lay between the germline ends. Germline values: CDR1 SQVTM, CDR2 ANQGSEA. The CDR3 runs 13 residues. In nucleotides, the CDR3 is TGCAGCGCGACGGTGGGCATGAACACTGAAGCTTTCTTT. This encodes CSATVGMNTEAFF.

This clone was observed once. This chain connects TRBV15 to TRBJ2-5, with 8 nucleotides matching TRBD1. Germline CDR1 LNHNV, CDR2 YYDKDF (reference sequence). V was clipped by 5 bases and J by 5 bases; unmatched bases: 7. The CDR3 covers 14 residues. The CDR3: CATSGRGRLETQYF. CDR3 DNA: TGTGCCACCAGCGGCAGGGGGCGCTTGGAGACCCAGTACTTC.

The chain recombines TRBV2 with TRBJ1-2, with no clear D. Trimming cost V 2 bases and J 2 bases, with 3 bases left between them. The germline V gene has CDR1 SNHLY and CDR2 FYNNEI. This CDR3 comprises 12 residues. As DNA, the CDR3 is TGTGCCAGCAGTGAACAGAACTATGGCTACACCTTC. It yields the protein CASSEQNYGYTF.